This TCR beta chain was sequenced during a study of metastatic and nonmetastatic thyroid tumors. CDR3 length: 14 residues. Germline CDR1 and CDR2: MNHNS and SASEGT. TCRdb called clones again from the PCR reads with MiXCR. The sample gives some 29,000 clones, 3.7% of which show up once; around 2.9% is in the top ten. In regard to this clone: The junction and the germline gene differ at one end; a read error may be behind it.

No patient received treatment before thyroid surgery. This sequence joins TRBV6-1 and TRBJ2-7; TRBD1 matches at 7 bases. The sequencing sample was made of blood. This TCR was sampled from a male donor with papillary thyroid cancer or a benign thyroid nodule (not recorded which). Some clones in this sample may be carry-over from other donors' samples. CDR3 in DNA: TGTGCCAGCACGGCTGCAGTGGGACAGCGACAGCAGCACTTC. Protein product: CASTAAVGQRQQHF.